The text below deals with one T cell receptor (beta chain). This clonotype was observed a few times. The antigen this receptor binds is unknown. Base qualities are not recorded, but no much larger clone differs from it by a single base. Amplification of TCR beta CDR3 regions was carried out from RNA transcripts. A first-round RT-PCR of the TCR CDR3 used the HTBI primer set with the Qiagen OneStep RT-PCR kit. The libraries were constructed in a second round of multiplex PCR and then size-selected and purified. Libraries were sequenced paired-end with 100 bp reads on an Illumina HiSeq2000. Per the authors' processing: SOAPnuke was used to process the raw data, removing reads that contained adapters or uncalled bases, had a mean Phred below 15, or lacked an exact match to the constant primer or identifier. High-quality paired reads were merged using COPE v1.2.5, and each unique nucleotide sequence was defined as a clonotype. Clonotypes were aligned to IMGT TRBV, TRBD and TRBJ reference segments using MiTCR v1.1. The analysis was restricted to V-J combinations with a frequency above 0.0001, which together covered 99.2% of the repertoires. A TCS score was defined as the ratio of F50 (clonal expansion) to E x V (chaos), with BLOSUM62-based TCRdist applied between CDR3 peptides within each V-J. Welch's t-statistics and random forest reduced fewer than 600 V-J features to roughly 13, which were used in a naive Bayes classifier (R e1071). TCRdb trimmed the raw reads at Q25, called clones with MiXCR and kept productive beta chains. Entries are consolidated by CDR3 protein sequence, retaining the most common genes and DNA. These V and J calls rely on TCRdb rather than the paper's analysis. The sample table records hundreds of thousands of distinct CDR3 sequences; 13% to 15% of these occur just once. The ten largest clones represent 9.5% to 13% of the sample.

Stable Graves' hyperthyroidism was defined as the absence of progression to ophthalmopathy over 18 months of follow-up. Hyperthyroidism patients were newly diagnosed, had a disease duration of under 2 months, and were aged 18 to 65 years. The study excluded patients with uncontrolled infections, other autoimmune diseases, pregnancy or lactation. Diagnoses were based on clinical symptoms, serum thyroxine and TRAb, thyroid ultrasound and orbital computed tomography. Ficoll-Paque density gradient centrifugation was used to isolate PBMCs from 9.5 to 10 ml of fresh peripheral blood. Trizol reagent was used to extract total RNA, and RNA quality was then checked on an Agilent 2100 Bioanalyzer. The sample is drawn from a study of T cells in Graves' hyperthyroidism and ophthalmopathy (dated by TCRdb to about 2019). For the wider study: Peripheral blood samples were taken at initial diagnosis, before any treatment was given. In addition, the study compared T-cell repertoires in thyroid tissue and in blood from several Graves' hyperthyroidism patients. For training and testing, the 100 or so patients in the discovery cohort were randomly divided in a 7:3 ratio. Prospective prediction of ophthalmopathy was tested in an independent validation cohort of 18 to 20 hyperthyroidism patients and 17 patients who later progressed to ophthalmopathy. To identify distinguishing TCR V-J signatures, a discovery cohort of about 100 patients was used, comprising 40 to 45 with Graves' ophthalmopathy and under 60 with stable Graves' hyperthyroidism. After blood sampling, hyperthyroidism patients were treated with methimazole at a starting dose of 30 mg daily, and ophthalmopathy patients were treated with high-dose intravenous methylprednisolone. TCR Vbeta CDR3 sequencing of 120 to 150 peripheral blood samples (over 40 ophthalmopathy, some 75 hyperthyroidism and approximately 17 progressor patients) is reported in the paper. Overall results and qualifications from the work: In validation, progression to ophthalmopathy was predicted by the model with 70.59% sensitivity and 72% to 85% specificity, a median of roughly six months before onset. Most expanded thyroid clonotypes (frequency above 0.001) were also detected in blood, a finding suggesting that blood repertoires may reflect thyroid immune responses. Sample size was not statistically predetermined, and investigators were not blinded to group allocation. A 13 V-J signature model separated ophthalmopathy from stable hyperthyroidism, with approximately 87% sensitivity and 81.08% specificity in cross-validation and 80%/75% in testing.

The CDR3 spans 17 residues, from the cysteine through the phenylalanine. Kept here is only the CDR3 DNA, which spans 51 bases and is read in frame from base 1. V loses 1 base, J loses 0 bases, and the germline ends lie 12 bases apart. CDR1 MNHEY and CDR2 SMNVEV are derived from the germline V gene (reference sequence). This receptor was obtained from a woman aged 18-30 years with Graves' hyperthyroidism. The specimen sequenced was blood. Rearrangement joined TRBV27 to TRBJ2-2; the D gene is unclear. The nucleotide sequence is given as TGTGCCAGCAGTTTATACCATAGGTCCGCGAACACCGGGGAGCTGTTTTTT. This is translated as CASSLYHRSANTGELFF.